The source of this T cell receptor (beta chain) is a study of shared clonotypes between healthy human individuals (dated by TCRdb to 2020 to 2021). With regard to the full study: A couple of women and three men aged 18 to 49 years were included in the cohort. For each donor, CD4 naive and CD4 memory were each run on three plates, CD8 naive on two plates, and CD8 memory on one plate. Blood TCR repertoires of five healthy adults were deeply sequenced to estimate repertoire size and the extent of clonotype sharing between individuals. Different laboratories and diverse techniques were used to prepare libraries and sequence TCR repertoires, to increase sequencing depth and limit assay-specific biases. Leukapheresis yielded between about 0.94 and 8.9 billion PBMCs per donor. General conclusions and limits of the study: Because the study included only a small number of donors, the genetic and exposure-history diversity represented was limited. Naive subsets generally had larger estimated clonotype richness than memory subsets did. When several donors were compared, the shared fraction of clonotypes was about 5.5% for naive CD4, roughly 3.4% for naive CD8, 2.3% for memory CD4, and approximately 0.4% for memory CD8. Compared with non-shared clonotypes, clonotypes shared by all four sorted-subset donors had higher generation probabilities. Sampling was restricted to blood, and TCR repertoires in tissues likely differ from the TCR repertoires found in blood. Incomplete sequencing was indicated by rarefaction of sorted-subset datasets, despite the large sequencing depth. Pairwise subsampling indicated that sequencing depth was expected to affect the degree of clonotype sharing among donors.

A note on this clone: Its specific antigen is unknown. Qualities for individual bases were not recorded, and no much larger clone is one base off.

The CDR3 has 13 amino acids, counting the end cysteine and phenylalanine. Kept here is only the CDR3 DNA, which spans 39 bases and is read in frame from base 1. Deletion took 3 bases off V and 2 bases off J, with a span of 8 bases between the germline ends. CDR1 and CDR2 (SGHVS, FQNEAQ) derive from the germline V gene. Using the deep immunoSEQ assay, multiplex PCR amplified TCR CDR3 regions from genomic DNA. For each cell subset, the extracted genomic DNA was distributed evenly across all wells of several immunoSEQ 96-well plates, and each plate served as one replicate. For sorted subsets, roughly 200 ng of genomic DNA, equivalent to 25,000 to 35,000 T cell genomes, went into each replicate PCR. Purified libraries were measured with a Qubit 3.0 fluorometer, size-checked on a Bioanalyzer 2100, and measured again with the KAPA Library Quantification kit. A separate single-read 150-cycle Illumina NextSeq 550 flow cell was used to sequence each immunoSEQ 96-well plate. Processing in the source paper ran as follows. Because the immunoSEQ output held only junctional sequences and lacked quality scores, the filtering could not match the filtering applied to full-length reads. Sequences were annotated with PyIR, a Python wrapper for IgBLAST v1.9, using IMGT germline references to assign V/J genes and CDR3. Reads with weak V/J assignments (E-value above 1e-6), missing CDR3, stop codons, out-of-frame junctions, or ambiguous translated residues were removed. V3J clonotypes were defined by identical inferred V gene, J gene, and CDR3 amino acid sequence. The percentage overlap between two repertoires was calculated by dividing the number of shared unique clonotypes by the size of the smaller repertoire. RTK rarefaction, the Chao1 estimator, and Recon v2.1 estimates of unobserved clonotypes were used to assess repertoire richness. Generation probabilities for all TCRbeta clonotypes obtained by the gDNA method from several donors were computed using OLGA. TCRdb's version of the immuneACCESS table is confined to in-frame rearrangements and falls short of the full clone set. An unresolved V gene accounts for under half of the shortfall where checked; the remainder is of unknown origin. D and trimming were read from the DNA, whereas the V and J calls and clone size are those reported in that table. This sample has about 1 million clones in its table, and about 74% of those were observed once. The ten largest make up about 1.5% of the sample.

Donors were healthy HIV-negative adults with no recently reported acute infections or vaccinations. Every donor was a Caucasian adult living in Nashville, Tennessee, USA. CD4+ T cells were enriched by magnetic negative selection; naive cells were then positively selected on CD45RA, and the negative fraction formed the memory subset. Blood was collected by leukapheresis, and PBMCs were isolated by Ficoll-Histopaque density gradient centrifugation and then cryopreserved in liquid nitrogen vapor phase. Analytical flow cytometry was used to check the purity and quantity of each magnetically sorted T cell population. Genomic DNA was isolated from each sorted fraction and quantified by UV absorbance on a Nanodrop 2000c.

The receptor comes from a man younger than 35 in good health. Sequencing used memory CD4+ T cells sorted from blood. This sample's cell subset or site label indicates: CD45RA-negative fraction. The chain uses TRBV7-8 and TRBJ2-7, with the D gene possibly TRBD1 or TRBD2, each one fitting 5 bases. DNA sequence: TGTGCCAGCAGCTTCGGGGCAACCTACGAGCAGTACTTC. This gives the protein CASSFGATYEQYF. With the rest looked up from the reference TRBV7-8 and TRBJ2-7 genes rather than sequenced, the full variable domain is GAGVSQSPRYKVAKRGQDVALRCDPISGHVSLFWYQQALGQGPEFLTYFQNEAQLDKSGLPSDRFFAERPEGSVSTLKIQRTQQEDSAVYLCASSFGATYEQYFGPGTRLTVT.